The clone carrying this T cell receptor beta chain was seen more than once but under ten times. The antigen is unknown. The source of the sample is a study of vaccination effects on CD4 cells after COVID-19. Study information: Wells containing approximately 2 million PBMC each were cultured with 9 to 10 IU/ml IL-2 and about 10 ug/ml peptides.

The data were produced by immunoSEQ multiplex PCR, yet TCRdb's version contains in-frame clones alone and is incomplete. The sample holds approximately 47,000 clones, roughly 70% seen once. With 0 bases removed from V and 1 base from J, the gap between germline ends came to 6 bases. The CDR3 is 13 residues long. The germline CDR1 and CDR2 sequences are SQVTM and ANQGSEA. The authors isolated CD4+ T cells after roughly 10 days of culture. Either the mRNA-1273 or the BNT162b2 vaccine was given to participants as two doses. IL-2 medium took the place of half the medium on both days 3 and 7. The TCR comes from a human donor who received a COVID-19 vaccine. The chain recombines TRBV29-1 with TRBJ1-1; no reliable D call. The sequences come from CD4+ T cells from PBMCs cultured without peptide, collected after COVID-19 vaccination. CDR3 sequence reads: CSVEENRNTEAFF. The DNA for the CDR3 is TGCAGCGTTGAAGAAAACAGGAACACTGAAGCTTTCTTT.